This is a list of T cell receptor beta chains from one sample in a study of blood T cell repertoires in COVID-19. Here immunoSEQ multiplex PCR was the method, and the copy in TCRdb shows in-frame clones only, minus some. The table includes roughly 220,000 clones, about 86% detected once. Material for sequencing was PBMCs or T cells enriched from blood (not recorded which). These receptors were collected from a woman between 40 and 50 years old with acute COVID-19. CDR3s include the opening cysteine and the closing phenylalanine or tryptophan. Fields, in order: V gene, J gene, CDR3 protein.

v_gene: TRBV28; j_gene: TRBJ1-6; CDR3aa: CASSTHSLVEENSPLHF
v_gene: TRBV12-5; j_gene: TRBJ1-1; CDR3aa: CASEWTGQWRNTEAFF
v_gene: TRBV4-2; j_gene: TRBJ1-4; CDR3aa: CASSQGQGREKLFF
v_gene: TRBV9; j_gene: TRBJ2-1; CDR3aa: CASSVGGSGTYNEQFF
v_gene: TRBV12-1; j_gene: TRBJ2-7; CDR3aa: CASSLGRSYEQYF
v_gene: TRBV7-6; j_gene: TRBJ1-3; CDR3aa: CASSTQSLRSGNTIYF
v_gene: TRBV5-1; j_gene: TRBJ2-5; CDR3aa: CASSSSRGGLETQYF
v_gene: TRBV2; j_gene: TRBJ2-3; CDR3aa: CASSLGRTDTQYF
v_gene: TRBV11-2; j_gene: TRBJ1-1; CDR3aa: CASSLGAHTEAFF
v_gene: TRBV24-1; j_gene: TRBJ2-7; CDR3aa: CATSEDRGPPYEQYF
v_gene: TRBV29-1; j_gene: TRBJ2-5; CDR3aa: CSVTTGDQETQYF
v_gene: TRBV6-4; j_gene: TRBJ2-1; CDR3aa: CASSRTGYEQFF
v_gene: TRBV3-1/TRBV3-2; j_gene: TRBJ2-1; CDR3aa: CASSRLGLAGIGNEQFF
v_gene: TRBV19; j_gene: TRBJ1-1; CDR3aa: CASSRQGPTEAFF
v_gene: TRBV20-1; j_gene: TRBJ2-1; CDR3aa: CSVTGINEQFF
v_gene: TRBV18; j_gene: TRBJ1-1; CDR3aa: CASSLQEGVRNTEAFF
v_gene: TRBV5-6; j_gene: TRBJ2-3; CDR3aa: CASSEGQLTQYF
v_gene: TRBV10-2; j_gene: TRBJ2-1; CDR3aa: CASRAWREGDDEQFF
v_gene: TRBV27; j_gene: TRBJ2-1; CDR3aa: CASTKTGVHEQFF
v_gene: TRBV29-1; j_gene: TRBJ2-5; CDR3aa: CSVESVWDREGQTQYF
v_gene: TRBV5-8; j_gene: TRBJ2-1; CDR3aa: CASSLRSGRQSYNEQFF
v_gene: TRBV7-9; j_gene: TRBJ2-5; CDR3aa: CASSDAGGFQETQYF
v_gene: TRBV3-1/TRBV3-2; j_gene: TRBJ2-7; CDR3aa: CASSRTGTEAYEQYF
v_gene: TRBV2; j_gene: TRBJ1-3; CDR3aa: CASSDLVRSSGNTIYF
v_gene: TRBV27; j_gene: TRBJ2-7; CDR3aa: CASIHFAGKPPHEQYF
v_gene: TRBV2; j_gene: TRBJ2-3; CDR3aa: CASRSLVSDTQYF
v_gene: TRBV5-5; j_gene: TRBJ2-2; CDR3aa: CASSSGTDGLTGELFF
v_gene: TRBV27; j_gene: TRBJ2-3; CDR3aa: CASSLEVTSGRVTDTQYF